The sequence of this T cell receptor beta chain was determined in a study of radiotherapy plus CTLA-4 blockade in lung cancer. Study as a whole: Objective responses were seen in 15% to 20% of patients, disease control in about 33%.

Libraries were prepared by immunoSEQ multiplex PCR; TCRdb keeps only in-frame clonotypes and omits some of them. The data show roughly 60,000 clones, with roughly 76% seen just once and approximately 2.8% held by the top ten. The CDR3 loop spans 16 amino acids. Germline-derived CDR1 and CDR2 are MDHEN and SYDVKM. J lost 5 bases, V lost 1 base, and 10 bases had no gene match. The sequence derives from a human donor with non-small cell lung cancer who had a complete response to radiotherapy plus ipilimumab. The chain recombines TRBV28 with TRBJ2-7; 8 bases align to TRBD1. Sequenced material: peripheral blood, taken from a patient treated with radiotherapy plus ipilimumab. CDR3 region: CASSLFLRTGSNEQYF. The DNA of the CDR3 is TGTGCCAGCAGTTTATTTCTCCGGACAGGGTCCAACGAGCAGTACTTC. Looking up the rest from reference TRBV28 and TRBJ2-7 gives the full variable domain: DVKVTQSSRYLVKRTGEKVFLECVQDMDHENMFWYRQDPGLGLRLIYFSYDVKMKEKGDIPEGYSVSREKKERFSLILESASTNQTSMYLCASSLFLRTGSNEQYFGPGTRLTVT.